This TCR beta chain stems from a study of blood T cell repertoires in COVID-19. The overall study: Sites across the United States, Italy and Spain contributed samples from acute and convalescent COVID-19.

Authors' methods: Amplification of reference gene primers was used by the study to estimate nucleated cell counts. Repertoires were generated with immunoSEQ multiplex PCR, while TCRdb's copy carries only in-frame clones and drops some. For V, J and clone size, that table is used; D and trimming come from the DNA. The sample carries some 150,000 clones, more than 65% recorded once. Germline V gene sequence: CDR1 SGHAT, CDR2 FQNNGV. This CDR3 comprises 15 residues. V shed 3 bases and J shed 4 bases, with 15 bases lying between them. The sample taken for sequencing was peripheral blood. The chain recombines TRBV11-2 with TRBJ1-2; D is unclear. This clonotype originated in a woman aged 45-65 years in a cohort sampled during active or convalescent COVID-19. This CDR3 is CASSLGRGSLYGYTF. CDR3 DNA sequence: TGTGCCAGCAGCTTGGGTAGAGGCAGCCTCTATGGCTACACCTTC. The complete variable domain, with remaining parts taken from reference TRBV11-2 and TRBJ1-2, reads EAGVAQSPRYKIIEKRQSVAFWCNPISGHATLYWYQQILGQGPKLLIQFQNNGVVDDSQLPKDRFSAERLKGVDSTLKIQPAKLEDSAVYLCASSLGRGSLYGYTFGSGTRLTVV.